Listed below are T cell receptor beta chains from one sample, sequenced in a study of preoperative IRX-2 immunotherapy in early breast cancer. Data came from immunoSEQ multiplex PCR; TCRdb stores just in-frame clones and leaves some out. There are some 42,000 clones in the sample; roughly four fifths occur only once, and nearly 1.5% lies in the top ten. The specimen comprised lymph node tissue, sampled after IRX-2 immunotherapy. These receptors were taken from a human donor with breast cancer. Each CDR3 is given without its conserved first and last residue.

v_gene | CDR3aa
TRBV19 | ASSTEGGMNTEAF
TRBV19 | ASSIRDTGELF
TRBV18 | ASSPAQTTEAF
TRBV11-3 | ASSLESYYSNQPQH
TRBV7-1 | ASSPRLAGDRWNEQF
TRBV19 | ASTFRSNYGYT
TRBV9 | ASSESGEYGYT
TRBV6-8 | ASSYESNTGELF
TRBV11-3 | ASSWGGGDYTEAF
TRBV11-3 | ASSLWGTNYGYT
TRBV29-1 | SVVENHYEQY
TRBV6-8 | ASSYSGAATYEQY
TRBV29-1 | SVEDRQEEKLF
TRBV5-1 | ASRDHPGGTAETQY